This TCR beta chain was sequenced for a study of identical twins (dated by TCRdb to 2016 to 2017). For the study in its entirety: The study deep-sequenced TCR alpha and beta repertoires from monozygotic twins, unrelated adults of various ages and cord blood to test whether fetal clonotypes persist. To rule out contamination, replicate twin experiments were performed at different times with different library preparation protocols. Study-wide findings and limitations: Zero-insertion analyses could be partly confounded by invariant T cells such as MAIT and iNKT, although diverse VJ usage argued against such confounding for most clonotypes. Conclusions relied on cross-sectional statistical analysis, since the same donors could not be followed over many years. Recombination models systematically underestimated out-of-frame TCR alpha sharing in monozygotic twins but agreed with sharing between unrelated individuals. The excess sharing between twins in beta out-of-frame sequences was weaker because fewer shared sequences reduced the signal-to-noise ratio. Out-of-frame TCR alpha sequences shared between twins showed an excess of low generation-probability sequences compared with coincidental sharing between unrelated individuals. Abundant cord blood beta clonotypes had fewer insertions, young adult naive repertoires showed a similar but weaker trend, and memory repertoires showed no such trend.

A word on this clonotype: Its antigen has not been determined. With a much larger clone just one base away, this may be a read error.

All donors were healthy Caucasians. Libraries were built with 5' RACE. Sequencing was performed on an Illumina HiSeq 2000. A universal primer binding site was added through template switching, and the final cDNA carried a unique molecular identifier so that TCR cDNA molecules could be counted accurately. First-strand cDNA for TCR alpha and beta chains was synthesized from specific primers in the conserved constant-segment region. To control for contamination, every cDNA library carried two barcodes: a SMART-Mk sample barcode plus Illumina barcodes. TruSeq adapter sequences and Illumina sample barcodes were added in two successive PCR steps. The TCR alpha and beta cDNA libraries were sequenced on the Illumina HiSeq platform using custom primers. The published analysis was carried out like this. Raw reads were processed with MiGEC to extract unique molecular identifiers, and MiXCR was used to determine CDR3 positions. For each individual, recombination models were inferred using an EM algorithm with the repgenHMM and IGoR tools. Shared clonotypes were analyzed with the tcR package in R, and sharing was normalized by the product of cloneset sizes. To study raw recombination free of thymic and clonal selection effects, out-of-frame nonproductive sequences were analyzed. Using fastp trimming at Q25 and MiXCR clonotype assembly, TCRdb reanalyzed the public sequencing data and kept in-frame beta chains. Every CDR3 protein is listed once, alongside the most common genes and DNA of its rows. For this entry, the V and J calls and clone size follow TCRdb and not the study's own pipeline. Here the sample has about 1.7 million distinct CDR3 sequences; around 29% occur a single time. The leading ten clones occupy 0.25% to 0.3% of the sample.

The CDR3 holds 16 amino acids from the cysteine to the phenylalanine. Solely the CDR3 DNA is kept, with 48 bases framed from the first base. The germline V gene specifies LGHNA as CDR1 and YNFKEQ as CDR2. The origin of this receptor is a newborn girl in good health. Here the chain combines TRBV4-2 and TRBJ2-3; 5 matching bases give a weak D call of TRBD2. The sample consisted of cord blood. Read as DNA, the sequence is TGTGCCAGCAACCAAGAAGGCCTGCGGGGCACAGATACGCAGTATTTT. Translation gives CASNQEGLRGTDTQYF.